This T cell receptor beta chain was retrieved from a study of graft-versus-host responses after intestinal transplantation. Profiled with immunoSEQ multiplex PCR; TCRdb holds only in-frame clones, not every one. Here the sample spans approximately 8,900 clones, around 68% being singletons. The CDR3 length is 14 residues. The germline CDR1 and CDR2 sequences are MNHEY and SMNVEV (reference sequence). V trimming: 8 bases; J trimming: 5 bases; junction bases outside the gene matches: 9. Intraepithelial and lamina propria lymphocytes were released after the graft tissue was processed. The rearrangement uses TRBV27 and TRBJ1-5; 7 bases are shared with TRBD1. The receptor was derived from a human patient who received an intestinal transplant, so some T cells may come from the graft donor. The starting material was ileum tissue, obtained around 460 days after transplant. The CDR3 coding sequence is TGTGCCAGCGCTGCCGGGACAGAAGATCAGCCCCAGCATTTT. Encoded protein: CASAAGTEDQPQHF.